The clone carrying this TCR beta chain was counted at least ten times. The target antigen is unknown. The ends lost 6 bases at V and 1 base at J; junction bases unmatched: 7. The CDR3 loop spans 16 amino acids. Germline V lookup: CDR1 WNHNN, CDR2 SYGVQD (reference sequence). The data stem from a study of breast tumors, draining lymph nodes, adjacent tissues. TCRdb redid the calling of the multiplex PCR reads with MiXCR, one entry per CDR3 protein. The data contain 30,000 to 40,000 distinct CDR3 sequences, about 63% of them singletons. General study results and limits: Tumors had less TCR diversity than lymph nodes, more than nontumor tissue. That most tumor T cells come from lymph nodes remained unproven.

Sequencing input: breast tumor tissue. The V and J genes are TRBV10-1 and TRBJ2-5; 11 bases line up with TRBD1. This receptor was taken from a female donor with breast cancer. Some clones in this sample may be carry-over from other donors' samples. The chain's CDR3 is CASRPAGTGGQETQYF. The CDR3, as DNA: TGCGCCAGCAGGCCCGCCGGGACAGGGGGCCAAGAGACCCAGTACTTC.